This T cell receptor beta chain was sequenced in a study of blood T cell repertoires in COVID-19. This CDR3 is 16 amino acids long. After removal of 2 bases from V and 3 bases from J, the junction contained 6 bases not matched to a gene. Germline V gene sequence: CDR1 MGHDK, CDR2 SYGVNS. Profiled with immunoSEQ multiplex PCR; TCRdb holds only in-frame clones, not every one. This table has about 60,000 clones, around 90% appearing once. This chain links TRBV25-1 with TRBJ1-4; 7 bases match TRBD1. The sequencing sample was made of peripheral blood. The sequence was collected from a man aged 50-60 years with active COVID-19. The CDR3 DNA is TGTGCCAGCAGTGAAGGCTACAGGGGATCTAATGAAAAACTGTTTTTT. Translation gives CASSEGYRGSNEKLFF.